This T cell receptor beta chain was retrieved from a study of spatial heterogeneity in lung cancer. Study context: On average, each unique TCR and UMI combination appeared more than ten times in raw reads.

Specified time point: sample taken at primary tumor resection. The study sequenced unsorted whole RNA from tumor, nontumor lung or frozen PBMC. In its sample, this clonotype was seen many times. This CDR3 is built from 14 residues. V shed 0 bases, J shed 2 bases, and the junction held 1 base outside the gene matches. Germline loops: CDR1 GTSNPN, CDR2 SVGIG (reference sequence). Each CDR3 protein gets one entry after TCRdb re-called the 5' RACE reads with MiXCR. The sample holds tens of thousands of distinct CDR3 sequences; around 6.7% are singletons and the top ten take around 2.6%. Source: PBMCs, taken at surgery. The TCR was taken from a female donor with early-stage non-small cell lung cancer. This rearrangement joins TRBV30 to TRBJ1-3, with 7 bases lining up with TRBD1. The CDR3 DNA sequence: TGTGCCTGGAGTGTAGGGACAGCTGGAAACACCATATATTTT. Translation gives CAWSVGTAGNTIYF.